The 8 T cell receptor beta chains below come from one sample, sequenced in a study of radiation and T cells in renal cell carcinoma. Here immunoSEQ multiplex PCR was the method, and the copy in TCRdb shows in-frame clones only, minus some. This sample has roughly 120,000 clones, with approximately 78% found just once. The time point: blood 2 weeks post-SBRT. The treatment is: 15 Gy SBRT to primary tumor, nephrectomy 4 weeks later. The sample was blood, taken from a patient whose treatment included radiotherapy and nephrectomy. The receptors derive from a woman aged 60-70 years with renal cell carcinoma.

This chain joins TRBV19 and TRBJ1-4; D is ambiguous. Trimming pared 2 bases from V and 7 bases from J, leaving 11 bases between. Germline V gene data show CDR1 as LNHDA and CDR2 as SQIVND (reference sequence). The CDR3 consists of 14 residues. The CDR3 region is CASSIKGRREKLFF. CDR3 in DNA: TGTGCCAGTAGTATAAAGGGTAGGCGTGAAAAACTGTTTTTT.

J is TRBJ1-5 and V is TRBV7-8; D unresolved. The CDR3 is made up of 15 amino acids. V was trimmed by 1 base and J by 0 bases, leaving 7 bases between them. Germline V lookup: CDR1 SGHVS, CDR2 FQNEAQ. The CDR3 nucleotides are TGTGCCAGCAGCTTAGACCACAGTAGCAATCAGCCCCAGCATTTT. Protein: CASSLDHSSNQPQHF.

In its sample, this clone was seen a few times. CDR3 nucleotide sequence: TGTGCCAGCAGTAATCGGGTCCTCTTGGCCCTCCACTTT. As protein: CASSNRVLLALHF. The chain couples TRBV6-5 to TRBJ1-6; no clear D gene. V dropped 5 bases and J dropped 14 bases, with 16 bases sitting between them. CDR3 length: 13 amino acids. Looked up from germline, CDR1 is MNHEY and CDR2 is SVGAGI.

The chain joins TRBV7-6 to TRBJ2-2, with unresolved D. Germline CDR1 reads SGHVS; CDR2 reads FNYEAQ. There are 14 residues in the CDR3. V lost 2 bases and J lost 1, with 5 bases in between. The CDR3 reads CASSLRENTGELFF. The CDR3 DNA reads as TGTGCCAGCAGCTTAAGGGAGAACACCGGGGAGCTGTTTTTT.

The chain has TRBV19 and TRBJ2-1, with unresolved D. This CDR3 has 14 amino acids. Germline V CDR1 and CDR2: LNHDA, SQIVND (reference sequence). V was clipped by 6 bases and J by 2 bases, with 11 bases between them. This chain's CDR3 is CASREGKAYNEQFF. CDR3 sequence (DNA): TGTGCCAGTAGAGAAGGGAAAGCCTACAATGAGCAGTTCTTC.

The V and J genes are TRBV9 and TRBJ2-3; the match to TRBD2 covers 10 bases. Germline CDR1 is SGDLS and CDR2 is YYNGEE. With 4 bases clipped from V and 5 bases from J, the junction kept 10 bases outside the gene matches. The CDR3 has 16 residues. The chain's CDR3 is CASSLLAGGPEDTQYF. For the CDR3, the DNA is TGTGCCAGCAGCTTATTAGCGGGGGGCCCCGAAGATACGCAGTATTTT.

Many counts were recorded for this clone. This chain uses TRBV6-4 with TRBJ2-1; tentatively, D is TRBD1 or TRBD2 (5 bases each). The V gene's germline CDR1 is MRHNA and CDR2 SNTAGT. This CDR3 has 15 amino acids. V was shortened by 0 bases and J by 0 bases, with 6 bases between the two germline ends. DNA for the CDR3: TGTGCCAGCAGTGACTCGAGGGGCTCCTACAATGAGCAGTTCTTC. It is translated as CASSDSRGSYNEQFF.

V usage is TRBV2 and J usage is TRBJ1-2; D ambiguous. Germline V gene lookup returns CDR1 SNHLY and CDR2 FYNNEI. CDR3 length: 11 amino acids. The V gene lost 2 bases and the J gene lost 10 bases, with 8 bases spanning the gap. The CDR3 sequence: CASSEMEVYTF. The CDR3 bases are TGTGCCAGCAGTGAAATGGAGGTCTACACCTTC.